These 22 T cell receptor beta chains were all obtained from the same sample, sequenced in a study of blood T cell repertoires in COVID-19. TCRdb keeps only in-frame clones here, not all; method: immunoSEQ multiplex PCR. The table records approximately 180,000 clones, roughly 90% of them present only once. Specimen: peripheral blood. These receptors were collected from a man in his forties or fifties with acute or convalescent COVID-19.

The rearrangement links TRBV2 to TRBJ1-4; maybe TRBD1 (6 bases). The CDR3 runs to 14 residues. Trimming stripped 3 bases from V and 8 bases from J, with 13 bases between. The germline gives CDR1 SNHLY, CDR2 FYNNEI. The CDR3 loop is CASSDGSGVEKLFF. CDR3 bases: TGTGCCAGCAGTGATGGGTCAGGGGTGGAAAAACTGTTTTTT.

This clone was detected once. The genes are TRBV24-1 and TRBJ1-5; no reliable D call. V was cut by 2 bases and J by 0 bases, with 7 bases left in between. CDR3 length equals 15 residues. Germline V lookup: CDR1 KGHDR, CDR2 SFDVKD. CDR3 DNA: TGTGCCACCAGTGATTCGGGGAATAGCAATCAGCCCCAGCATTTT. This sequence encodes CATSDSGNSNQPQHF.

About this clone: Compared with germline, one end of the junction differs, possibly owing to a read error. V is TRBV7-7 and J is TRBJ2-6; tentatively, D is TRBD1 (6 bases). CDR1 is SSHAT and CDR2 is FNYEAQ in the germline V gene (reference sequence). The CDR3 runs to 15 residues. The CDR3 spells CASRRGGSGANVLTF. As DNA, the CDR3 is TGTGCTAGCAGGCGAGGGGGTTCTGGGGCCAACGTCCTGACTTTC.

The gene calls are TRBV4-1 and TRBJ1-5; D is unresolved. Trimming shortened V by 0 bases and J by 6 bases, and 12 bases separated the two germline ends. The germline V gene has CDR1 MGHRA and CDR2 YSYEKL. The CDR3 length is 15 residues. In nucleotides, the CDR3 is TGCGCCAGCAGCCAAGATAGTCATCGGGTTCAGCCCCAGCATTTT. Its translation: CASSQDSHRVQPQHF.

The chain has TRBV4-2 and TRBJ2-1, with a possible D match to TRBD2 (7 bases). The CDR3 loop spans 18 amino acids. The germline V gene has CDR1 LGHNA and CDR2 YNFKEQ. V lost 1 base and J 4 bases, leaving 20 bases between the germline ends. The CDR3 region has the DNA TGTGCCAGCAGCCAAGGGGTCCGCCGGGGGGCGCATTACAATGAGCAGTTCTTC. It translates to CASSQGVRRGAHYNEQFF.

V is TRBV28 and J is TRBJ2-1, with 12 positions matching TRBD2. Trimming cost V 5 bases and J 4 bases; bases outside gene matches: 3. CDR1 and CDR2 (germline): MDHEN, SYDVKM. The CDR3 totals 15 residues. The chain's CDR3 is CASSPTSGRYNEQFF. The CDR3 nucleotides read TGTGCCAGCAGTCCGACTAGCGGGAGATACAATGAGCAGTTCTTC.

This rearrangement joins TRBV7-3 to TRBJ2-1; 7 positions match TRBD1. This CDR3 is built from 13 residues. V trimming: 3 bases; J trimming: 7 bases; junction bases outside the gene matches: 3. Germline CDR1 reads SGHTA; CDR2 reads FQGTGA. The CDR3 loop reads CASSLDRHNEQFF. The CDR3 DNA sequence: TGTGCCAGCAGCTTGGACAGGCATAATGAGCAGTTCTTC.

V is TRBV3-1 (or the pseudogene TRBV3-2) and J is TRBJ1-6; 7 bases line up with TRBD1. Per germline, CDR1 LGHDT and CDR2 YNNKEL (reference sequence). The CDR3 totals 17 residues. Trimming took 4 bases from V and 5 from J; bases not matched to a gene: 11. The chain's CDR3 is CASSPVAGGSNNSPLHF. The CDR3 coding sequence is TGTGCCAGCAGCCCGGTGGCAGGGGGAAGCAATAATTCACCCCTCCACTTT.

The rearrangement joins TRBV5-1 to TRBJ1-1; no clear D gene. Per the germline V gene, CDR1 is SGHRS and CDR2 is YFSETQ. V shed 1 base and J shed 7 bases, with 11 bases lying between them. The CDR3 totals 13 residues. CDR3 in amino acids: CASSLSLTDEAFF. CDR3 DNA sequence: TGCGCCAGCAGCTTGTCCCTCACTGATGAAGCTTTCTTT.

The rearrangement joins TRBV5-6 to TRBJ2-1; the D gene is possibly TRBD1 (6 bases). CDR3 size: 15 residues. V was pared by 1 base and J by 5 bases, with 13 bases between. CDR1 is SGHDT and CDR2 is YYEEEE in the germline V gene. CDR3 region: CASSLHGQPDNEQFF. The CDR3, as DNA: TGTGCCAGCAGCTTGCATGGACAGCCAGACAATGAGCAGTTCTTC.

CDR3 sequence reads: CASSLAPSGRDNEQFF. Written as DNA, the CDR3 is TGTGCCAGCAGCTTGGCGCCTAGTGGCAGGGACAATGAGCAGTTCTTC. V usage is TRBV5-4 and J usage is TRBJ2-1; D might be TRBD1 (5 bases). CDR1 SGHNT and CDR2 YYREEE come from the germline V gene (reference sequence). The CDR3 consists of 16 residues. The germline V and J ends were trimmed by 0 bases and 5 bases, with 15 bases remaining between them.

V and J are TRBV10-3 and TRBJ2-7; 9 bases align to TRBD2. With V trimmed by 3 bases and J by 0 bases, 9 bases remained unmatched. The CDR3 totals 17 residues. Germline assignment: CDR1 ENHRY and CDR2 SYGVKD. DNA for the CDR3: TGTGCCATCAGTGACGTCGGTGGGCGGGAGGGCTCCTACGAGCAGTACTTC. It encodes CAISDVGGREGSYEQYF.

The chain uses TRBV24-1 and TRBJ1-4, with a possible D match to TRBD1 (5 bases). The germline V gene encodes CDR1 KGHDR and CDR2 SFDVKD. This CDR3 is 15 amino acids long. V lost 4 bases and J lost 8, with 16 bases in between. CDR3 residues: CATSDPQGDLEKLFF. CDR3 bases: TGTGCCACCAGTGACCCCCAAGGGGATCTAGAAAAACTGTTTTTT.

This rearrangement joins TRBV5-6 to TRBJ2-1; D perhaps matches TRBD1 (6 bases). This CDR3 spans 12 amino acids. The V gene's germline CDR1 is SGHDT and CDR2 YYEEEE. Trimming removed 2 bases at V and 8 bases at J, with 8 bases between. The CDR3 bases are TGTGCCAGCAGCTTACAGGGCGATGAGCAGTTCTTC. Translated: CASSLQGDEQFF.

The DNA of the CDR3 is TGTGCCAGCAGTTTATCGATAATAGGGGGGGACCCCAGGAGTGGCTACACCTTC. Translating gives CASSLSIIGGDPRSGYTF. V gene TRBV27 combines with J gene TRBJ1-2; D perhaps matches TRBD1 (6 bases). CDR1 and CDR2 from the germline V gene are MNHEY and SMNVEV (reference sequence). The CDR3 is made up of 18 amino acids. Trimming removed 0 bases at V and 7 bases at J, with 24 bases between.

This rearrangement joins TRBV6-5 to TRBJ2-2; a possible D gene is TRBD1 (6 bases). Trimming left V 2 bases short and J 0 bases short, with 7 bases between. The CDR3 extends over 15 amino acids. From germline, CDR1 is MNHEY and CDR2 SVGAGI. The CDR3 nucleotides read TGTGCCAGCAGTTACGGACAGACGAACACCGGGGAGCTGTTTTTT. This translates into CASSYGQTNTGELFF.

The chain uses TRBV7-3 and TRBJ2-2; D is unclear. The ends were cut back, 3 bases at V and 2 bases at J, with 4 bases in the middle. This CDR3 comprises 13 residues. The germline gives CDR1 SGHTA, CDR2 FQGTGA. CDR3 nucleotides: TGTGCCAGCAGCTTTTCAAACACCGGGGAGCTGTTTTTT. This encodes CASSFSNTGELFF.

The chain joins TRBV27 to TRBJ1-2; 9 bases agree with TRBD1. CDR1 and CDR2 (germline): MNHEY, SMNVEV (reference sequence). Germline trimming cut 7 bases from V and 7 bases from J; bases unmatched to any gene: 7. CDR3 length: 13 residues. CDR3 DNA sequence: TGTGCCAGCACTCGACAGGGGGAAGGTGGCTACACCTTC. It yields the protein CASTRQGEGGYTF.

The chain links TRBV7-8 to TRBJ2-1, with 7 bases aligning to TRBD1. Germline values: CDR1 SGHVS, CDR2 FQNEAQ. The V segment lost 5 bases and the J segment 4 bases; nucleotides outside the gene matches: 11. This CDR3 is 16 amino acids long. The CDR3 nucleotides read TGTGCCAGCAGCCCCGGGACAGAGGTAGCTTACAATGAGCAGTTCTTC. The encoded protein is CASSPGTEVAYNEQFF.

The genes are TRBV28 and TRBJ2-1, with TRBD1 identical over 7 bases. This CDR3 is built from 15 residues. The ends lost 4 bases at V and 0 bases at J; junction bases unmatched: 3. In germline, CDR1 is MDHEN, CDR2 SYDVKM. Written as DNA, the CDR3 is TGTGCCAGCAGTTACCGGACAGGCTCCTACAATGAGCAGTTCTTC. Translated, it gives CASSYRTGSYNEQFF.

J is TRBJ1-2 and V is TRBV28; unclear D gene. Germline V gene sequence: CDR1 MDHEN, CDR2 SYDVKM. The CDR3 consists of 15 residues. The V end lost 3 bases, the J end lost 3 bases, and 14 bases lay between the germline ends. The CDR3 spells CASSFRPGGHYGYTF. The CDR3 DNA reads as TGTGCCAGCAGTTTTAGGCCAGGAGGGCACTATGGCTACACCTTC.

The chain recombines TRBV6-5 with TRBJ2-3; 12 nucleotides align to TRBD2. The germline gives CDR1 MNHEY, CDR2 SVGAGI. This CDR3 has 15 amino acids. V dropped 7 bases and J dropped 4; count of bases not matched to a gene: 6. The chain's CDR3 is CASTRTSGIADTQYF. The CDR3 region has the DNA TGTGCCAGCACCCGGACTAGCGGGATTGCAGATACGCAGTATTTT.